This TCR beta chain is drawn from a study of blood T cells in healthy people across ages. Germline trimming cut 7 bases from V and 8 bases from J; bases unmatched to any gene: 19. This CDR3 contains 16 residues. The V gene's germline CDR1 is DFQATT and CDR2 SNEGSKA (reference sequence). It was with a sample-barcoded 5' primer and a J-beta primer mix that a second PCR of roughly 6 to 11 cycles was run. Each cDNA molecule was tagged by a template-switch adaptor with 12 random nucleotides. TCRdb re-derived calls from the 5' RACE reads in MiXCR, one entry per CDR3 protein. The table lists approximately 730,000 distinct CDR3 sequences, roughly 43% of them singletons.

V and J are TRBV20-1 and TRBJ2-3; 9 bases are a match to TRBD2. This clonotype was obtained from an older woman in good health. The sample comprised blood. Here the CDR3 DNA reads TGCAGTGTAGCGGGGGCCGCATACCTTAGCGGGGTTACGCAGTATTTT. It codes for CSVAGAAYLSGVTQYF.